This T cell receptor (beta chain) was recovered during a study of CD8 T cells in ankylosing spondylitis. As for this clonotype: Its antigen is unidentified.

One entry per CDR3 protein, called by TCRdb with MiXCR from the 5' RACE reads. This table has hundreds of thousands of distinct CDR3 sequences, roughly a sixth appearing once. Study results and caveats: Reports of some motif variants in reactive arthritis synovial fluid and blood predate this one. Within ankylosing spondylitis blood, a TCR beta motif made up of seven or eight highly homologous variants appeared to be characteristic.

In germline, CDR1 is MDHEN, CDR2 SYDVKM. Trimming removed 8 bases at V and 5 bases at J, with 18 bases between. The CDR3 has 14 amino acids. The clonotype comes from a male donor with ankylosing spondylitis. This chain uses TRBV28 with TRBJ1-2; tentatively, D is TRBD1 (5 bases). Sequenced input: blood, either unsorted or a sorted T cell fraction (not recorded which). This chain's CDR3 is CASRGGPGAYGYTF. The CDR3 region has the DNA TGTGCCAGCCGGGGGGGACCCGGGGCGTATGGCTACACCTTC.